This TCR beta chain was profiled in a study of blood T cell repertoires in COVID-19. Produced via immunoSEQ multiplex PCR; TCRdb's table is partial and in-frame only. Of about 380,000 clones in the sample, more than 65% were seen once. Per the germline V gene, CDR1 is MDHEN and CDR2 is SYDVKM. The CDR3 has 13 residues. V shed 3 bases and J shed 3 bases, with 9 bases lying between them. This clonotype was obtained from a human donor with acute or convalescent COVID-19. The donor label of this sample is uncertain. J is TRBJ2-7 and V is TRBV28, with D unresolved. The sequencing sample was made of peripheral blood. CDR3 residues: CASSFLPSYEQYF. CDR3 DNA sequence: TGTGCCAGCAGTTTTCTCCCCAGCTACGAGCAGTACTTC.